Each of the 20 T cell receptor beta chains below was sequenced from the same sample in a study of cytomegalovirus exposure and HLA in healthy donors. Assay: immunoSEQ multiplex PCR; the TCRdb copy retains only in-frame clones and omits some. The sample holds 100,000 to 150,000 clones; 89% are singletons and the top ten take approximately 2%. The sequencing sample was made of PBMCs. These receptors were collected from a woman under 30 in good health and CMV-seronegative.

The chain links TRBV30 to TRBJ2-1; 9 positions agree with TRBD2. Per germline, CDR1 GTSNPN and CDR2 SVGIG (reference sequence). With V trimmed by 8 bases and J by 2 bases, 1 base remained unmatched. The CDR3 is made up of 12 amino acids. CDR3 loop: CATSGPYNEQFF. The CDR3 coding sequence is TGTGCCACTAGCGGGCCCTACAATGAGCAGTTCTTC.

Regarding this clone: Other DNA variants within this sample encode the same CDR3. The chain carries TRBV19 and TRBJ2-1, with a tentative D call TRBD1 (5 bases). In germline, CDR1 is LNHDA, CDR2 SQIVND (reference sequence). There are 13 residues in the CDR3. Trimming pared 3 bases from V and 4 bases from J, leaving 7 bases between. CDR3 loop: CASSISGYNEQFF. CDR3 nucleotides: TGTGCCAGTAGTATTTCAGGGTACAATGAGCAGTTCTTC.

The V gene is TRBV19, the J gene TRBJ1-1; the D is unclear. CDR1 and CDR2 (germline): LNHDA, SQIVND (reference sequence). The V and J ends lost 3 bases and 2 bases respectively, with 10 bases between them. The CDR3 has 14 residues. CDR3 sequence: CASSISGFNTEAFF. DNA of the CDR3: TGTGCCAGTAGTATCTCGGGATTTAACACTGAAGCTTTCTTT.

The CDR3 DNA sequence: TGTGCCAGCAGCGTAGTTCACCAGAGCACAGATACGCAGTATTTT. Translating gives CASSVVHQSTDTQYF. J is TRBJ2-3 and V is TRBV9; D remains ambiguous. CDR1 SGDLS and CDR2 YYNGEE come from the germline V gene. Trimming left V 0 bases short and J 0 bases short, with 8 bases between. The CDR3 runs to 15 residues.

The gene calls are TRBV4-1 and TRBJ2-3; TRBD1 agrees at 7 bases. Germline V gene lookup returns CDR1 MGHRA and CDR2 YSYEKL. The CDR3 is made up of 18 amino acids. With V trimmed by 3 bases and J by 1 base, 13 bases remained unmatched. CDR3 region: CASSHHAPGGRGTDTQYF. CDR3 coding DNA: TGCGCCAGCAGCCACCATGCACCAGGGGGTAGGGGCACAGATACGCAGTATTTT.

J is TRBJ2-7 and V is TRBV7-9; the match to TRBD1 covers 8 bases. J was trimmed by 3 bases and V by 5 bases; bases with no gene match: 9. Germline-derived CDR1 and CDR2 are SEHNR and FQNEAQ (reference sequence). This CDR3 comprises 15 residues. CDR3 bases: TGTGCCAGCAGCCGTGGGACACAGGGGGTCTACGAGCAGTACTTC. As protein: CASSRGTQGVYEQYF.

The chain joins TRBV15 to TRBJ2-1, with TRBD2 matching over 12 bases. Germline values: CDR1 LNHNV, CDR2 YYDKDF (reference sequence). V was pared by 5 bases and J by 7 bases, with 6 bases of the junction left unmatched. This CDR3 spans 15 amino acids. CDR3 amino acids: CATSPLAGGSNEQFF. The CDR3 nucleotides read TGTGCCACCAGCCCACTAGCGGGGGGATCGAATGAGCAGTTCTTC.

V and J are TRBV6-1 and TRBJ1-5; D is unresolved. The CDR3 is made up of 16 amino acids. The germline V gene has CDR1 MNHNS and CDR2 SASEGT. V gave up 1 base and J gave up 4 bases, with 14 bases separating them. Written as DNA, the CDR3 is TGTGCCAGCAGTGAAGACAGCTCCCGCGTGAATCAGCCCCAGCATTTT. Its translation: CASSEDSSRVNQPQHF.

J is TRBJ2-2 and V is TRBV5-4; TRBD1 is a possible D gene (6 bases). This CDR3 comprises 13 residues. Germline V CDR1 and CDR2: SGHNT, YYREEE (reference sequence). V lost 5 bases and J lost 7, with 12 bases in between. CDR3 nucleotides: TGTGCCAGCAGGCCAGGGGTTCACGGGGAGCTGTTTTTT. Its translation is CASRPGVHGELFF.

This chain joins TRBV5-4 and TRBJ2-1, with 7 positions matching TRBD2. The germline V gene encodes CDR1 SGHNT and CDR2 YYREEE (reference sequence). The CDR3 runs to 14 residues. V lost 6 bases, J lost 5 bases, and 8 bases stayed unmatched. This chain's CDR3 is CASMRGLLDNEQFF. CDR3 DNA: TGTGCCAGCATGCGGGGACTACTGGACAATGAGCAGTTCTTC.

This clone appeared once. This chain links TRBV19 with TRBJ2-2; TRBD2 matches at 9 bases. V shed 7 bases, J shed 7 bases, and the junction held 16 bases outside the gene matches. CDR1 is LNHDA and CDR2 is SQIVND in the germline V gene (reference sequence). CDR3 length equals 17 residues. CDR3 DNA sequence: TGTGCCAGTATTCCCTCGGGCGGGAGGGGCCTGGGCGGGGAGCTGTTTTTT. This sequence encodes CASIPSGGRGLGGELFF.

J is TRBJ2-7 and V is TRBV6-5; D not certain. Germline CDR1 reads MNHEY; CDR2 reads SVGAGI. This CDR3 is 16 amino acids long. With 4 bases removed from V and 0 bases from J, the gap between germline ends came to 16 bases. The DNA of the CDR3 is TGTGCCAGCAGTTTCGAGCGACTCCTAAGCTCCTACGAGCAGTACTTC. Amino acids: CASSFERLLSSYEQYF.

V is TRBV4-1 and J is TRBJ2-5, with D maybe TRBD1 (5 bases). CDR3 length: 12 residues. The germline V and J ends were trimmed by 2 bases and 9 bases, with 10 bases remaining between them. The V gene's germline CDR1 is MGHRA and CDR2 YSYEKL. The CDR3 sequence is CASSQLKGAQYF. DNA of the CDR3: TGCGCCAGCAGCCAACTAAAAGGGGCCCAGTACTTC.

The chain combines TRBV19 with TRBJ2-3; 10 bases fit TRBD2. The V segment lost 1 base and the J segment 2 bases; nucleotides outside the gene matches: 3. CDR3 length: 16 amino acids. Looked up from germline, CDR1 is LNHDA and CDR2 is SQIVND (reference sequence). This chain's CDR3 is CASSIVAGGPTDTQYF. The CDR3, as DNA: TGTGCCAGTAGTATAGTAGCGGGAGGCCCCACAGATACGCAGTATTTT.

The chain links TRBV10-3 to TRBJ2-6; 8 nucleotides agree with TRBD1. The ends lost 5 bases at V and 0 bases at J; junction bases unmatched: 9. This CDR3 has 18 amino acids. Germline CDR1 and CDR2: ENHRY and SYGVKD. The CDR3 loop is CAISTDRGRASGANVLTF. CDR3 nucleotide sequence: TGTGCCATCAGTACAGACAGGGGAAGGGCCTCTGGGGCCAACGTCCTGACTTTC.

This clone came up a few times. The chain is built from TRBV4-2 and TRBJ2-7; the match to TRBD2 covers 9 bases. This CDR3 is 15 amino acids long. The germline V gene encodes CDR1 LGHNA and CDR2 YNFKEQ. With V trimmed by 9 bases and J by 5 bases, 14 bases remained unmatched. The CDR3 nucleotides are TGTGCCAGTCGTAATTCGGTAGCGGGAGTCAACGAGCAGTACTTC. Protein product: CASRNSVAGVNEQYF.

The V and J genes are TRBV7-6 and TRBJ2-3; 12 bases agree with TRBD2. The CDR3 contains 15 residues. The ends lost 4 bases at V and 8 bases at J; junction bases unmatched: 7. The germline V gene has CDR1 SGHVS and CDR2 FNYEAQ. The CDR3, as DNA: TGTGCCAGCAGCTCCCGACTAGCGGGAGCGGGTACGCAGTATTTT. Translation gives CASSSRLAGAGTQYF.

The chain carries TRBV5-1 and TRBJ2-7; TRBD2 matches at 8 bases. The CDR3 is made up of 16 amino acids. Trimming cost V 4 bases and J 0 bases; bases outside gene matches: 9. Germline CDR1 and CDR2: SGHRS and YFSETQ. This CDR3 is CASSGGSGTLSYEQYF. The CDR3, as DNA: TGCGCCAGCAGCGGAGGTAGCGGGACGCTCTCCTACGAGCAGTACTTC.

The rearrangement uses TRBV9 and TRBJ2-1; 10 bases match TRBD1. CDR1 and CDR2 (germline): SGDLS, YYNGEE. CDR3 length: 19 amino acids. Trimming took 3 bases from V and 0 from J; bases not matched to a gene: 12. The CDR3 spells CASSGRTGGEPISYNEQFF. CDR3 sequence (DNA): TGTGCCAGCAGCGGACGGACAGGGGGGGAACCCATCTCCTACAATGAGCAGTTCTTC.

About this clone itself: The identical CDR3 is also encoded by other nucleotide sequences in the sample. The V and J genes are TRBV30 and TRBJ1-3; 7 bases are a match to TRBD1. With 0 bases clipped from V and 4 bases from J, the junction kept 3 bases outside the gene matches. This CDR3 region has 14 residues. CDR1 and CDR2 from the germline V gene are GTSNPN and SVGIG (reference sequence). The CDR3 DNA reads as TGTGCCTGGAGTGTAACAGGGGTAGGAAACACCATATATTTT. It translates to CAWSVTGVGNTIYF.